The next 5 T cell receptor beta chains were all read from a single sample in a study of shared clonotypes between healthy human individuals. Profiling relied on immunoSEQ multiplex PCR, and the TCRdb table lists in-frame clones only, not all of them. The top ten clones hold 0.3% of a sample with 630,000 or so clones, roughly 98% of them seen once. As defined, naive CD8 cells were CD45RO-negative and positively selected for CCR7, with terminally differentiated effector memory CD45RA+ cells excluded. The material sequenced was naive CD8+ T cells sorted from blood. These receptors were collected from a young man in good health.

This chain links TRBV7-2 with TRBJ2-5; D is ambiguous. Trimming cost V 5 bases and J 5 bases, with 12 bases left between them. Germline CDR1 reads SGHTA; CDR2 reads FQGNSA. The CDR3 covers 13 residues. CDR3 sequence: CASSLQLWETQYF. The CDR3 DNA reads TGTGCCAGCAGCCTGCAGCTATGGGAGACCCAGTACTTC.

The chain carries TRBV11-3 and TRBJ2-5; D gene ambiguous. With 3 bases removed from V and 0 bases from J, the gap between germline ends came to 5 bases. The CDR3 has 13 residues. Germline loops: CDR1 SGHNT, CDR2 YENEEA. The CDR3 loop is CASSFKYQETQYF. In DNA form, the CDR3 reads TGTGCCAGCAGCTTTAAATACCAAGAGACCCAGTACTTC.

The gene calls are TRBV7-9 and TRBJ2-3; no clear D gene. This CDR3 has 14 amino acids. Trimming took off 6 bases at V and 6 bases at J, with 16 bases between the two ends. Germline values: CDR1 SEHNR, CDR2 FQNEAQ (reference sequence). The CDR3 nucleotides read TGTGCCAGCAGTTTCCAGACTGGGCGGGATACGCAGTATTTT. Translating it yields CASSFQTGRDTQYF.

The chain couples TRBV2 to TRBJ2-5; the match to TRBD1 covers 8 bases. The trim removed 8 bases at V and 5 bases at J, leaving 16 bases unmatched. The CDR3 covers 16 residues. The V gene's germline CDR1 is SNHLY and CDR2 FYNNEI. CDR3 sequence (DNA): TGTGCCAGCCAAAACCCAAAGACAGGGGCAAGGGAGACCCAGTACTTC. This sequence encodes CASQNPKTGARETQYF.

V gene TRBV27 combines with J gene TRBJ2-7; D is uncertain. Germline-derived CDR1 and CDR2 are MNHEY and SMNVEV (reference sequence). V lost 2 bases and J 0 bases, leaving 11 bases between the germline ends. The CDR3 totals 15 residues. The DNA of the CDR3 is TGTGCCAGCAGTTTAATGGGTCCCGTCTCCTACGAGCAGTACTTC. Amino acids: CASSLMGPVSYEQYF.